What follows are 11 T cell receptor beta chains derived from one specimen sequenced in a study of cytomegalovirus exposure and HLA in healthy donors. TCRdb's table, derived via immunoSEQ multiplex PCR, lists solely in-frame clones and lacks some. The table lists some 69,000 clones, about 94% of them singletons. What was sequenced was PBMCs. The source is a man aged 18 to 29 in good health and CMV-seropositive.

V usage is TRBV19 and J usage is TRBJ2-1, with D possibly being TRBD2 (6 bases). Germline CDR1 LNHDA, CDR2 SQIVND (reference sequence). The CDR3 is 15 residues long. The V end lost 2 bases, the J end lost 4 bases, and 12 bases lay between the germline ends. CDR3 nucleotides: TGTGCCAGTAGTATAACACTACGGGGGTACAATGAGCAGTTCTTC. Translated, it gives CASSITLRGYNEQFF.

The table lists this clone with a count of one. The chain employs TRBV30 and TRBJ1-1; 9 bases match TRBD1. V trimming: 5 bases; J trimming: 6 bases; junction bases outside the gene matches: 7. The CDR3 has 13 residues. Germline V gene sequence: CDR1 GTSNPN, CDR2 SVGIG (reference sequence). Written as DNA, the CDR3 is TGTGCCTGGCGAGGACAGGGGCGGGCTGAAGCTTTCTTT. This encodes CAWRGQGRAEAFF.

J is TRBJ2-7 and V is TRBV4-3, with 11 positions matching TRBD2. With V trimmed by 0 bases and J by 4 bases, 5 bases remained unmatched. The CDR3 is 16 residues long. Per germline, CDR1 LGHNA and CDR2 YSLEER. CDR3 residues: CASSQEGLAAVYEQYF. The CDR3 bases are TGCGCCAGCAGCCAAGAGGGACTAGCGGCCGTATACGAGCAGTACTTC.

V and J are TRBV6-1 and TRBJ1-2; 12 bases line up with TRBD1. J was trimmed by 4 bases and V by 4 bases; bases with no gene match: 7. CDR1 is MNHNS, CDR2 SASEGT, per germline. This CDR3 has 16 residues. The CDR3 sequence is CASSAIRDRGPYGYTF. The DNA of the CDR3 is TGTGCCAGCAGTGCAATCCGGGACAGGGGGCCCTATGGCTACACCTTC.

The V gene is TRBV5-5, the J gene TRBJ2-7; D uncertain. CDR1 and CDR2 (germline): SGHKS, YYEKEE (reference sequence). The CDR3 is made up of 14 amino acids. The ends were cut back, 1 base at V and 5 bases at J, with 13 bases in the middle. The CDR3 reads CASSLRLFADEQYF. The CDR3 DNA sequence: TGTGCCAGCAGCTTGCGCCTATTCGCGGACGAGCAGTACTTC.

This clone was seen just once. The V and J genes are TRBV7-2 and TRBJ2-7; 9 bases are a match to TRBD2. V shed 3 bases and J 9 bases; nucleotides not matched to a gene: 15. CDR1 SGHTA and CDR2 FQGNSA come from the germline V gene. The length of the CDR3 is 16 residues. DNA for the CDR3: TGTGCCAGCAGCTTGATAGGAGGGCGGGAGGGCCTCGGGCAGTACTTC. Translating gives CASSLIGGREGLGQYF.

This rearrangement joins TRBV11-1 to TRBJ2-7; 9 bases line up with TRBD2. The J segment lost 3 bases and the V segment lost 3 bases, leaving 6 bases of the junction unmatched. The CDR3 has 15 residues. The germline V gene encodes CDR1 SGHAT and CDR2 FQDESV (reference sequence). The DNA of the CDR3 is TGTGCCAGCAGCTTGGCTAGCGGGGAACTCTACGAGCAGTACTTC. Translation gives CASSLASGELYEQYF.

The chain has TRBV6-4 and TRBJ1-3; a possible D gene is TRBD1 (6 bases). V was pared by 6 bases and J by 0 bases, with 9 bases between. CDR3 size: 14 residues. Germline loops: CDR1 MRHNA, CDR2 SNTAGT. This chain's CDR3 is CASRDSYSGNTIYF. The CDR3 DNA reads TGTGCCAGCAGGGACAGCTACTCTGGAAACACCATATATTTT.

V gene TRBV7-9 combines with J gene TRBJ1-6, with D possibly TRBD1 on 6 matching bases. Germline V CDR1 and CDR2: SEHNR, FQNEAQ (reference sequence). V was trimmed by 5 bases and J by 7 bases, leaving 12 bases between them. The CDR3 loop spans 14 amino acids. Here the CDR3 DNA reads TGTGCCAGCAGCAAGGACAGAAACAATTCACCCCTCCACTTT. The encoded protein is CASSKDRNNSPLHF.

The rearrangement links TRBV18 to TRBJ2-3; D not certain. The CDR3 sequence is 14 residues long. The germline V gene has CDR1 KGHSH and CDR2 LQKENI. V shed 5 bases and J shed 2 bases, with 11 bases lying between them. CDR3 sequence: CASSSGLYTDTQYF. DNA for the CDR3: TGTGCCAGCTCATCCGGTTTGTACACAGATACGCAGTATTTT.

The chain joins TRBV5-4 to TRBJ1-1; tentative D call: TRBD1 (5 bases). The CDR3 contains 14 residues. V lost 0 bases and J 4 bases, leaving 10 bases between the germline ends. Germline V gives CDR1 SGHNT, CDR2 YYREEE (reference sequence). The CDR3 sequence: CASSLAQGATEAFF. CDR3 in DNA: TGTGCCAGCAGCTTGGCCCAGGGTGCCACTGAAGCTTTCTTT.